Ten or more counts support the clone carrying this T cell receptor beta chain. Germline V gene data show CDR1 as SGHRS and CDR2 as YFSETQ. The CDR3 loop spans 16 amino acids. The V gene lost 6 bases and the J gene lost 2 bases, with 18 bases spanning the gap. The data originate from a study of T cells after yellow fever vaccination. TCRdb recomputed calls from the 5' RACE reads with MiXCR, one row per CDR3 protein. This table holds roughly 500,000 distinct CDR3 sequences, about 19% found once. The specimen was PBMCs, collected 15 days after the yellow fever booster vaccination. This sequence was found in a man aged 25 to 40 who received the YFV17D yellow fever vaccine. The chain carries TRBV5-1 and TRBJ1-3; a possible D gene is TRBD1 (6 bases). The CDR3 region is CASTEGHFLAGNTIYF. CDR3 bases: TGCGCCAGCACTGAGGGACACTTCCTCGCTGGAAACACCATATATTTT.